The 18 T cell receptor beta chains reported below all come from one sample, sequenced in a study of T cells in Graves' hyperthyroidism and ophthalmopathy. It was RNA transcripts that yielded the amplified TCR beta CDR3 regions. TCR CDR3 regions were first amplified by RT-PCR with HTBI primers. TCRdb re-derived calls from the multiplex PCR reads in MiXCR, one entry per CDR3 protein. The sample has over 400,000 distinct CDR3 sequences; about 22% are singletons. The sequenced sample was blood. These receptors were obtained from a woman in her 70s with Graves' ophthalmopathy.

This clonotype was counted between two and nine times. The gene calls are TRBV6-1 and TRBJ1-2; 8 bases fit TRBD1. The CDR3 loop spans 15 amino acids. J gave up 8 bases and V 5 bases, and 13 bases lay outside the gene matches. Germline V gives CDR1 MNHNS, CDR2 SASEGT. CDR3: CASSTRDRQTRGYTF. The CDR3 bases are TGTGCCAGCAGTACGAGGGACAGGCAAACTCGGGGCTACACCTTC.

This clonotype was recorded a few times. The chain uses TRBV12-5 and TRBJ2-3; D might be TRBD1 or TRBD2, each matching 5 bases. The CDR3 covers 13 residues. The germline V and J ends were trimmed by 5 bases and 6 bases, with 12 bases remaining between them. Germline V gene sequence: CDR1 LGHNT, CDR2 FRNRAP. The CDR3 sequence is CASGPGAPDTQYF. For the CDR3, the DNA is TGTGCTAGTGGTCCCGGGGCCCCGGATACGCAGTATTTT. Variable domain in full (rest from reference TRBV12-5 and TRBJ2-3): DARVTQTPRHKVTEMGQEVTMRCQPILGHNTVFWYRQTMMQGLELLAYFRNRAPLDDSGMPKDRFSAEMPDATLATLKIQPSEPRDSAVYFCASGPGAPDTQYFGPGTRLTVL.

The chain combines TRBV4-1 with TRBJ2-1; 11 nucleotides align to TRBD1. This CDR3 region has 16 residues. Germline V gene sequence: CDR1 MGHRA, CDR2 YSYEKL. Trimming at V came to 3 bases and at J to 5 bases, leaving 6 bases not matched to a gene. The CDR3 sequence: CASSHVGQGAHNEQFF. CDR3 DNA: TGCGCCAGCAGCCACGTTGGACAGGGGGCTCACAATGAGCAGTTCTTC.

A few counts support this clonotype. This chain uses TRBV6-6 with TRBJ2-3, with D possibly matching TRBD1 (6 bases). This CDR3 has 15 residues. Trimming took 2 bases from V and 1 from J, leaving 10 bases between them. The germline gives CDR1 MNHNY, CDR2 SVGAGI (reference sequence). In DNA form, the CDR3 reads TGTGCCAGCAGTTACGAGGACAGCCGCACAGATACGCAGTATTTT. Its translation: CASSYEDSRTDTQYF.

In this sample, this clonotype turned up a few times. The chain couples TRBV10-3 to TRBJ2-4; TRBD2 matches at 10 bases. The CDR3 has 18 amino acids. Germline values: CDR1 ENHRY, CDR2 SYGVKD. Losses at the gene ends were 3 bases for V and 2 bases for J; bases not matched to a gene: 10. As DNA, the CDR3 is TGTGCCATCAGTGACCTATTTCTAGCGGGAGCTCCCAAAAACATTCAGTACTTC. This codes for CAISDLFLAGAPKNIQYF.

The J gene is TRBJ2-7, the V gene TRBV11-2, with 9 bases aligning to TRBD2. The CDR3 extends over 16 amino acids. The J segment lost 2 bases and the V segment lost 2 bases, leaving 7 bases of the junction unmatched. Per the germline V gene, CDR1 is SGHAT and CDR2 is FQNNGV. The CDR3 region is CASSLTWTSATYEQYF. For the CDR3, the DNA is TGTGCCAGCAGCTTAACATGGACTAGCGCAACCTACGAGCAGTACTTC.

This rearrangement joins TRBV20-1 to TRBJ1-5; no clear D gene. The CDR3 spans 14 residues. Trimming shortened V by 5 bases and J by 5 bases, and 16 bases separated the two germline ends. Germline V gene data show CDR1 as DFQATT and CDR2 as SNEGSKA (reference sequence). CDR3 in amino acids: CSALSRDTHQPQHF. CDR3 nucleotides: TGCAGTGCTCTGAGCCGGGATACACATCAGCCCCAGCATTTT.

This clonotype was observed at least ten times. The chain is built from TRBV6-2 or TRBV6-3 and TRBJ1-1; possibly TRBD1 for D (5 bases). From germline, CDR1 is MNHEY and CDR2 SVGEGT. CDR3 size: 14 residues. V was trimmed by 4 bases and J by 1 base, leaving 10 bases between them. CDR3 residues: CASSFGGTNTEAFF. The DNA for the CDR3 is TGTGCCAGCAGTTTTGGGGGTACGAACACTGAAGCTTTCTTT.

This clonotype was recorded a few times. J is TRBJ2-2 and V is TRBV11-1, with D possibly matching TRBD2 (6 bases). This CDR3 has 16 residues. Trimming took off 3 bases at V and 0 bases at J, with 11 bases between the two ends. The germline V gene encodes CDR1 SGHAT and CDR2 FQDESV (reference sequence). The chain's CDR3 is CASSFIGRANTGELFF. The CDR3 region has the DNA TGTGCCAGCAGCTTTATCGGGAGAGCGAACACCGGGGAGCTGTTTTTT. Full variable domain (missing parts from reference TRBV11-1 and TRBJ2-2): EAEVAQSPRYKITEKSQAVAFWCDPISGHATLYWYRQILGQGPELLVQFQDESVVDDSQLPKDRFSAERLKGVDSTLKIQPAELGDSAMYLCASSFIGRANTGELFFGEGSRLTVL.

The chain couples TRBV7-2 to TRBJ1-3; perhaps TRBD1 as D (5 bases). The CDR3 spans 15 residues. V shed 3 bases and J shed 0 bases, with 9 bases lying between them. CDR1 is SGHTA and CDR2 is FQGNSA in the germline V gene. The CDR3 is CASSFWTSSGNTIYF. The CDR3 DNA follows: TGTGCCAGCAGCTTCTGGACAAGCTCTGGAAACACCATATATTTT.

The chain is built from TRBV9 and TRBJ2-1, with 8 bases fitting TRBD2. V lost 4 bases to trimming and J lost 8 bases; unmatched junction nucleotides: 5. The CDR3 length is 13 residues. Germline lookup yields CDR1 SGDLS and CDR2 YYNGEE. CDR3 DNA sequence: TGTGCCAGCAGCCTTATAGCGGGGTATGAGCAGTTCTTC. This encodes CASSLIAGYEQFF.

This clonotype occurred a few times. This chain connects TRBV7-6 to TRBJ2-7, with 7 bases fitting TRBD1. CDR3 length: 14 residues. Per the germline V gene, CDR1 is SGHVS and CDR2 is FNYEAQ. J was trimmed by 3 bases and V by 5 bases; bases with no gene match: 7. The CDR3 region has the DNA TGTGCCAGCAGCCTGACAGGGACCTACTACGAGCAGTACTTC. Translating gives CASSLTGTYYEQYF.

The V call is TRBV6-1, the J call TRBJ2-7; 13 bases map to TRBD2. The germline gives CDR1 MNHNS, CDR2 SASEGT. The CDR3 sequence is 14 residues long. V was clipped by 6 bases and J by 7 bases; unmatched bases: 6. This CDR3 is CASSGTSGDPEQYF. DNA of the CDR3: TGTGCCAGCAGCGGGACTAGCGGGGACCCAGAGCAGTACTTC.

V gene TRBV25-1 combines with J gene TRBJ1-2, with D possibly matching TRBD1 (5 bases). The CDR3 spans 14 residues. Germline assignment: CDR1 MGHDK and CDR2 SYGVNS. V was trimmed by 1 base and J by 8 bases, leaving 14 bases between them. As DNA, the CDR3 is TGTGCCAGCAGTGAATCCGGAGGGGTGGGGGGCTACACCTTC. This codes for CASSESGGVGGYTF.

The chain couples TRBV27 to TRBJ2-2; no clear D gene. Trimming took 2 bases from V and 4 from J, leaving 8 bases between them. The CDR3 spans 14 residues. The germline V gene encodes CDR1 MNHEY and CDR2 SMNVEV (reference sequence). For the CDR3, the DNA is TGTGCCAGCAGTTTAGTTTACAGCACCGGGGAGCTGTTTTTT. Translating gives CASSLVYSTGELFF.

This clonotype has just a few counts. The V and J genes are TRBV5-1 and TRBJ2-3; no clear D. Germline CDR1 reads SGHRS; CDR2 reads YFSETQ. Trimming left V 6 bases short and J 2 bases short, with 13 bases between. The CDR3 consists of 14 residues. Here the CDR3 DNA reads TGCGCCAGCACTGGATTCCAGTACACAGATACGCAGTATTTT. It is translated as CASTGFQYTDTQYF.

The sample holds many counts of this clonotype. The rearrangement joins TRBV12-3 or TRBV12-4 to TRBJ1-2; D not resolved. The CDR3 is 13 amino acids. The V end lost 5 bases, the J end lost 7 bases, and 14 bases lay between the germline ends. The chain's CDR3 is CASSPPWAAGYTF. Written as DNA, the CDR3 is TGTGCCAGCAGTCCTCCCTGGGCAGCTGGCTACACCTTC.

This clonotype was seen ten or more times. The chain has TRBV11-2 and TRBJ2-7, with D perhaps TRBD2 (5 bases). This CDR3 comprises 14 residues. The V end was cut by 8 bases, the J end by 4 bases, with 18 bases between. The germline V gene has CDR1 SGHAT and CDR2 FQNNGV. CDR3 coding DNA: TGTGCCAGCCGCCGGTTGGCGGGCCGTTACGAGCAGTACTTC. This gives the protein CASRRLAGRYEQYF.